The sequence of this TCR beta chain was determined in a study of cytomegalovirus exposure and HLA in healthy donors. With 60 Vbeta and 13 Jbeta primers, the PCR was carried out. The repertoire was sequenced with immunoSEQ multiplex PCR; TCRdb's copy has only in-frame clones and lacks some. Of some 120,000 clones listed, about two thirds are singletons. Trimming cost V 7 bases and J 13 bases; bases outside gene matches: 10. This CDR3 spans 10 amino acids. Germline assignment: CDR1 GTSNPN and CDR2 SVGIG (reference sequence). The rearrangement links TRBV30 to TRBJ2-7; 7 nucleotides line up with TRBD1. This sequence was found in a man aged 60 to 69 in good health and CMV-seropositive. The sequenced sample was PBMCs. CDR3 coding DNA: TGTGCCTCCTCGACAGGGAAACCCTACTTC. Amino acid sequence: CASSTGKPYF.